This T cell receptor (beta chain) was recorded in a study of blood T cell repertoires in COVID-19. This clone turned up a few times. The CDR3 is 18 residues long. Germline loops: CDR1 GTSNPN, CDR2 SVGIG (reference sequence). Deletions cut 0 bases from V and 5 bases from J, with 23 bases between. Individuals aged about 18 to 89 years were recruited from approximately 22 US areas. Researchers sorted participants into cohorts using their self-reported clinical history. Clones were read by immunoSEQ multiplex PCR, and TCRdb kept only the in-frame ones, dropping some. The sample consists of 150,000 or so clones, more than 65% of them appearing once.

This TCR came from a man in his fifties who had recovered from COVID-19. The sequenced material came from PBMCs or T cells enriched from blood (not recorded which). The chain is built from TRBV30 and TRBJ1-5; D possibly corresponds to TRBD1 (5 bases). The CDR3 region is CAWSVSAWSRAQHQPQHF. Here the CDR3 DNA reads TGTGCCTGGAGTGTATCCGCTTGGAGCAGGGCGCAGCATCAGCCCCAGCATTTT.